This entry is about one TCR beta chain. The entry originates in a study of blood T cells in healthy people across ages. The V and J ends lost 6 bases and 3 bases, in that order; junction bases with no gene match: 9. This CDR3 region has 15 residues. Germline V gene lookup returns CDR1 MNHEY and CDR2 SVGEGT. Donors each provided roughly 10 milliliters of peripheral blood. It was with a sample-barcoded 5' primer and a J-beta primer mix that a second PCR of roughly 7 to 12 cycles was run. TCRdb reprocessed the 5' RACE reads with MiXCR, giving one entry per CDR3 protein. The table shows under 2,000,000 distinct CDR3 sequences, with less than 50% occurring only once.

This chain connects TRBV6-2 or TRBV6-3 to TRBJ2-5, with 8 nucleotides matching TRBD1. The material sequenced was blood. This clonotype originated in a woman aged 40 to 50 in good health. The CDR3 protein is CASSRPWTGKETQYF. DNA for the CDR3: TGTGCCAGCAGCCGACCGTGGACAGGGAAAGAGACCCAGTACTTC.